These 24 T cell receptor beta chains were all obtained from the same sample, sequenced in a study of blood T cell repertoires in COVID-19. The table came from immunoSEQ multiplex PCR; TCRdb's copy has only in-frame clones and leaves some out. Found here are just over 650,000 clones, more than 80% of them singletons; the top ten hold around 0.3%. The sequencing sample was made of peripheral blood. These receptors were collected from a woman under 30 with acute or convalescent COVID-19.

V and J are TRBV25-1 and TRBJ1-4; D not resolved. Between the trimmed V and J ends, which lost 0 bases and 0 bases, there was a span of 5 bases. CDR1 and CDR2 from the germline V gene are MGHDK and SYGVNS. This CDR3 is built from 15 residues. CDR3 loop: CASSEYFSTNEKLFF. CDR3 bases: TGTGCCAGCAGTGAATATTTCTCAACTAATGAAAAACTGTTTTTT.

The chain combines TRBV19 with TRBJ1-2; D uncertain. CDR1 and CDR2 from the germline V gene are LNHDA and SQIVND (reference sequence). This CDR3 contains 15 residues. The ends were cut back, 8 bases at V and 1 base at J, with 17 bases in the middle. In DNA, the CDR3 is TGTGCCAGTGCTCAGGCGGGCGGATTTAACTATGGCTACACCTTC. This codes for CASAQAGGFNYGYTF.

The chain links TRBV6-1 to TRBJ2-7; TRBD2 might be the D (6 bases). Germline V lookup: CDR1 MNHNS, CDR2 SASEGT. V shed 2 bases and J shed 6 bases, with 14 bases lying between them. The CDR3 has 14 amino acids. The CDR3 reads CASSELGGFREQYF. The CDR3 DNA reads as TGTGCCAGCAGTGAATTAGGAGGGTTTCGCGAGCAGTACTTC.

This rearrangement joins TRBV19 to TRBJ1-1; 9 bases are a match to TRBD1. Per germline, CDR1 LNHDA and CDR2 SQIVND (reference sequence). The junction had 5 bases not matched to a gene; V was cut back by 1 base and J by 8 bases. The CDR3 is 14 amino acids. CDR3 loop: CASSIGLGTGEAFF. CDR3 in DNA: TGTGCCAGTAGTATAGGCCTCGGGACAGGGGAAGCTTTCTTT.

This rearrangement joins TRBV7-2 to TRBJ2-7; 7 bases map to TRBD1. In germline, CDR1 is SGHTA, CDR2 FQGNSA. The CDR3 extends over 15 amino acids. The V and J ends lost 5 bases and 3 bases, in that order; junction bases with no gene match: 10. The CDR3 loop reads CASSKRAGGGYEQYF. CDR3 bases: TGTGCCAGCAGCAAAAGAGCAGGGGGTGGCTACGAGCAGTACTTC.

The V call is TRBV10-3, the J call TRBJ2-5; 12 bases line up with TRBD1. Looked up from germline, CDR1 is ENHRY and CDR2 is SYGVKD. J lost 5 bases, V lost 6 bases, and 16 bases had no gene match. The CDR3 is 18 amino acids. The DNA of the CDR3 is TGTGCCATCAGCCTGCGCCCTCGGGACAGGGGGCGTTTGGAGACCCAGTACTTC. Encoded protein: CAISLRPRDRGRLETQYF.

V is TRBV4-1 and J is TRBJ2-7; D ambiguous. The CDR3 has 17 residues. V was clipped by 0 bases and J by 2 bases, with 17 bases between them. The germline CDR1 and CDR2 sequences are MGHRA and YSYEKL. Here the CDR3 reads CASSQDPMGRKTYEQYF. CDR3 coding DNA: TGCGCCAGCAGCCAAGATCCCATGGGCAGGAAGACCTACGAGCAGTACTTC.

This chain joins TRBV19 and TRBJ1-2; TRBD1 aligns across 7 bases. The V and J ends lost 1 base and 8 bases, in that order; junction bases with no gene match: 16. The CDR3 runs 17 residues. CDR1 and CDR2 from the germline V gene are LNHDA and SQIVND (reference sequence). Here the CDR3 reads CASSIVFLRTGLGGYTF. CDR3 sequence (DNA): TGTGCCAGTAGTATAGTTTTTTTGCGGACAGGTCTAGGCGGCTACACCTTC.

V usage is TRBV29-1 and J usage is TRBJ1-2, with a possible D match to TRBD1 (5 bases). The germline V and J ends were trimmed by 2 bases and 2 bases, with 15 bases remaining between them. The CDR3 runs to 15 residues. CDR1 and CDR2 (germline): SQVTM, ANQGSEA. CDR3 region: CSVEKGIRQNYGYTF. DNA for the CDR3: TGCAGCGTTGAAAAGGGGATCCGACAGAACTATGGCTACACCTTC.

This clone was found once. The gene calls are TRBV24-1 and TRBJ1-1; 8 nucleotides agree with TRBD1. Germline V lookup: CDR1 KGHDR, CDR2 SFDVKD. V lost 3 bases, J lost 1 base, and 3 bases stayed unmatched. There are 15 residues in the CDR3. This chain's CDR3 is CATSDGRGRNTEAFF. Written as DNA, the CDR3 is TGTGCCACCAGTGATGGCAGGGGGCGGAACACTGAAGCTTTCTTT.

This rearrangement joins TRBV6-2 or TRBV6-3 to TRBJ1-5; a possible D gene is TRBD1 (6 bases). V dropped 5 bases and J dropped 4 bases, with 18 bases sitting between them. CDR1 is MNHEY and CDR2 is SVGEGT in the germline V gene. The CDR3 extends over 16 amino acids. The DNA for the CDR3 is TGTGCCAGCAGTCGATATAAGGACAGACCTAATCAGCCCCAGCATTTT. Its protein is CASSRYKDRPNQPQHF.

The chain carries TRBV3-1 (or the pseudogene TRBV3-2) and TRBJ2-7; D remains ambiguous. Germline values: CDR1 LGHDT, CDR2 YNNKEL (reference sequence). CDR3 size: 14 residues. V shed 1 base and J shed 3 bases, with 10 bases lying between them. CDR3 region: CASSQGDSGYEQYF. The CDR3 DNA reads as TGTGCCAGCAGCCAAGGAGACTCGGGCTACGAGCAGTACTTC.

This chain's CDR3 is CASSQEIRTGISLGYTF. The CDR3 DNA reads as TGTGCCAGCAGCCAAGAGATAAGGACAGGGATCTCCCTGGGCTACACCTTC. This chain uses TRBV3-1 (or the pseudogene TRBV3-2) with TRBJ1-2; 8 nucleotides align to TRBD1. The CDR3 has 17 residues. V trimming: 0 bases; J trimming: 8 bases; junction bases outside the gene matches: 14. The V gene's germline CDR1 is LGHDT and CDR2 YNNKEL (reference sequence).

The chain recombines TRBV7-9 with TRBJ1-1; 8 bases align to TRBD1. With V trimmed by 4 bases and J by 1 base, 5 bases remained unmatched. CDR1 and CDR2 (germline): SEHNR, FQNEAQ (reference sequence). CDR3 length: 15 amino acids. Here the CDR3 reads CASSSRQGRNTEAFF. The CDR3 DNA reads TGTGCCAGCAGCTCAAGACAGGGGAGGAACACTGAAGCTTTCTTT.

The V call is TRBV7-9, the J call TRBJ1-1; 9 positions match TRBD1. The CDR3 runs 15 residues. CDR1 is SEHNR and CDR2 is FQNEAQ in the germline V gene (reference sequence). V shed 8 bases, J shed 7 bases, and the junction held 14 bases outside the gene matches. The CDR3 DNA reads TGTGCCAGCCGGGTCACGGGACAGGGCGCTTATGAAGCTTTCTTT. This gives the protein CASRVTGQGAYEAFF.

The chain has TRBV7-2 and TRBJ1-4; the D gene is possibly TRBD1 (5 bases). CDR1 and CDR2 from the germline V gene are SGHTA and FQGNSA. The length of the CDR3 is 16 residues. Trimming took off 4 bases at V and 4 bases at J, with 16 bases between the two ends. The CDR3 here is CASSSNPGLLNEKLFF. Here the CDR3 DNA reads TGTGCCAGCAGCTCAAACCCGGGACTGCTTAATGAAAAACTGTTTTTT.

The chain links TRBV6-4 to TRBJ2-3, with TRBD1 matching 8 bases. Germline CDR1 and CDR2: MRHNA and SNTAGT. Trimming removed 6 bases from V and 2 bases from J; junction bases left unmatched: 7. CDR3 length: 15 amino acids. In DNA, the CDR3 is TGTGCCAGCAGCTTCGGACAGGGCCCCACAGATACGCAGTATTTT. Amino acid sequence: CASSFGQGPTDTQYF.

The J gene is TRBJ1-1, the V gene TRBV6-5, with D perhaps TRBD1 (5 bases). CDR1 is MNHEY and CDR2 is SVGAGI in the germline V gene. The V gene lost 0 bases and the J gene lost 4 bases, with 12 bases spanning the gap. The CDR3 contains 15 residues. CDR3 sequence: CASSYSGTRGTEAFF. The CDR3 DNA is TGTGCCAGCAGTTACTCAGGGACGCGGGGCACTGAAGCTTTCTTT.

CDR3 nucleotide sequence: TGCGCCAGCAGCCTAGGAGTACAGGGAGTCTATGGCTACACCTTC. It encodes CASSLGVQGVYGYTF. The chain couples TRBV4-3 to TRBJ1-2, with D perhaps matching TRBD1 (6 bases). From germline, CDR1 is LGHNA and CDR2 YSLEER. V lost 4 bases and J lost 4, with 16 bases in between. The CDR3 is made up of 15 amino acids.

The chain has TRBV13 and TRBJ1-2; 9 bases are a match to TRBD1. With 10 bases clipped from V and 6 bases from J, the junction kept 18 bases outside the gene matches. This CDR3 has 16 residues. Germline CDR1 is PRHDT and CDR2 is FYEKMQ (reference sequence). In DNA, the CDR3 is TGTGCCACCATTGAGGGAACCGGGACAGGGTATAATGGCTACACCTTC. Its translation is CATIEGTGTGYNGYTF.

This rearrangement joins TRBV3-1 (or the pseudogene TRBV3-2) to TRBJ1-2; D perhaps matches TRBD1 (5 bases). Germline V gene data show CDR1 as LGHDT and CDR2 as YNNKEL (reference sequence). V was pared by 8 bases and J by 8 bases, with 15 bases between. The CDR3 contains 12 residues. DNA for the CDR3: TGTGCCAGCCTAGAACCGGAGGGGGGCTACACCTTC. This codes for CASLEPEGGYTF.

This clone was picked up a small number of times. The V and J genes are TRBV9 and TRBJ2-1; D unresolved. This CDR3 contains 15 residues. Trimming took off 0 bases at V and 2 bases at J, with 9 bases between the two ends. The germline V gene has CDR1 SGDLS and CDR2 YYNGEE. The CDR3: CASSVDSVPYNEQFF. For the CDR3, the DNA is TGTGCCAGCAGCGTAGATTCTGTTCCCTACAATGAGCAGTTCTTC.

The chain joins TRBV4-2 to TRBJ2-7, with unresolved D. The CDR3 covers 15 residues. V was cut by 1 base and J by 2 bases, with 12 bases left in between. Germline loops: CDR1 LGHNA, CDR2 YNFKEQ. The CDR3 spells CASSQASPGTYEQYF. The DNA for the CDR3 is TGTGCCAGCAGCCAAGCGTCCCCGGGTACCTACGAGCAGTACTTC.

V is TRBV7-2 and J is TRBJ2-1; the match to TRBD2 covers 11 bases. The trim removed 7 bases at V and 4 bases at J, leaving 9 bases unmatched. Per the germline V gene, CDR1 is SGHTA and CDR2 is FQGNSA. The CDR3 is 16 residues long. CDR3 protein: CASTPGWTSGYNEQFF. The CDR3 nucleotides read TGTGCCAGCACCCCCGGGTGGACTAGCGGGTACAATGAGCAGTTCTTC.